This T cell receptor beta chain is drawn from a study of blood T cell repertoires in COVID-19. Repertoires were generated with immunoSEQ multiplex PCR, while TCRdb's copy carries only in-frame clones and drops some. The table lists about 250,000 clones, about nine tenths of them singletons, with 15% in the top ten. Trimming at V came to 1 base and at J to 9 bases, leaving 4 bases not matched to a gene. The germline V gene encodes CDR1 SGHNT and CDR2 YYREEE (reference sequence). This CDR3 is built from 14 residues. Cohort 3 recovery required two negative PCRs, clearance, or symptom resolution. The genes are TRBV5-4 and TRBJ2-1, with 10 bases identical to TRBD2. The sequence derives from a man younger than 35 who had recovered from COVID-19. The sequenced sample consisted of PBMCs or T cells enriched from blood (not recorded which). DNA of the CDR3: TGTGCCAGCAGCTTGACTAGCGGGAAGGGTGAGCAGTTCTTC. This translates into CASSLTSGKGEQFF.